The 5 T cell receptor beta chains listed next were all sequenced from one sample in a study of Ad26.COV2.S vaccination and SARS-CoV-2 variants. The treatment: 19 received Ad26.COV2.S at low or high dose, single or two shots; several received placebo; per-sample allocation not given. Specimen acquisition occurred on day 63 following the initial vaccine or placebo injection. TCRdb's copy holds only in-frame clones and misses some; the assay was immunoSEQ multiplex PCR. The table has about 680,000 clones, 89% seen once. The source was peripheral blood, collected in a trial of Ad26.COV2.S vaccine versus placebo. The receptors come from a person aged 18-65 years who received the Ad26.COV2.S COVID-19 vaccine or a placebo.

This chain connects TRBV3-1 (or the pseudogene TRBV3-2) to TRBJ2-7; 7 nucleotides line up with TRBD2. V lost 4 bases, J lost 3 bases, and 9 bases stayed unmatched. This CDR3 contains 15 residues. In germline, CDR1 is LGHDT, CDR2 YNNKEL (reference sequence). The CDR3 here is CASSPSLAVNYEQYF. CDR3 in DNA: TGTGCCAGCAGCCCGTCGCTAGCGGTAAACTACGAGCAGTACTTC.

J is TRBJ2-1 and V is TRBV19; a possible D gene is TRBD2 (6 bases). Per germline, CDR1 LNHDA and CDR2 SQIVND (reference sequence). The CDR3 loop spans 15 amino acids. V lost 5 bases and J 5 bases, leaving 16 bases between the germline ends. The CDR3 coding sequence is TGTGCCAGTAGTGTCCGGGGGAGCCTCCACAATGAGCAGTTCTTC. This gives the protein CASSVRGSLHNEQFF.

This clone showed up just a few times. This sequence joins TRBV19 and TRBJ1-2; 7 bases line up with TRBD1. V lost 7 bases and J lost 1; bases outside the gene matches: 6. CDR3 length: 14 residues. The germline CDR1 and CDR2 sequences are LNHDA and SQIVND (reference sequence). CDR3: CASTDRVLNYGYTF. CDR3 DNA: TGTGCCAGTACCGACAGGGTACTTAACTATGGCTACACCTTC.

This chain links TRBV12-3 or TRBV12-4 with TRBJ2-4, with D possibly matching TRBD2 (5 bases). Trimming took off 5 bases at V and 8 bases at J, with 10 bases between the two ends. This CDR3 is built from 12 residues. CDR3 protein: CASSPPGDIQYF. CDR3 nucleotides: TGTGCCAGCAGTCCTCCCGGGGACATTCAGTACTTC.

The chain recombines TRBV11-2 with TRBJ1-5; TRBD1 aligns across 8 bases. J was trimmed by 7 bases and V by 4 bases; bases with no gene match: 3. Germline V gene sequence: CDR1 SGHAT, CDR2 FQNNGV. The CDR3 is made up of 13 amino acids. The CDR3 is CASSSDRDQPQHF. DNA of the CDR3: TGTGCCAGCAGCTCGGACAGGGACCAGCCCCAGCATTTT.